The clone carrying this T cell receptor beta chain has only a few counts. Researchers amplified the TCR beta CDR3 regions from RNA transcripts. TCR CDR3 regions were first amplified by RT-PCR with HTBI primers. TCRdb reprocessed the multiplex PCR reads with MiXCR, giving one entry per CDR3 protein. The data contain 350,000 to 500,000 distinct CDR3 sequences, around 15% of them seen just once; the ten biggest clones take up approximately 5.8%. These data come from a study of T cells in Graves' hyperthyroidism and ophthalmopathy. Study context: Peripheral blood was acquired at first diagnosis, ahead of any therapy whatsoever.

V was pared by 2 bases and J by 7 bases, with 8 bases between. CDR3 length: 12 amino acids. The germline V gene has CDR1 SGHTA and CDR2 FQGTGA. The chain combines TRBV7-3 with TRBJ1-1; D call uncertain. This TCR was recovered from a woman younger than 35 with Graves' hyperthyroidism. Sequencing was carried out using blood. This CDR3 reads CASSLYGGEAFF. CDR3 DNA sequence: TGTGCCAGCAGCTTATACGGAGGTGAAGCTTTCTTT.